These T cell receptor beta chains were read from a single sample in a study of CD8 T cells in ankylosing spondylitis. TCRdb redid the calling of the 5' RACE reads with MiXCR, one entry per CDR3 protein. The sample comprises approximately 190,000 distinct CDR3 sequences, roughly 13% of which are singletons, and 11% rests with the top ten. Material for sequencing was blood, either unsorted or a sorted T cell fraction (not recorded which). These receptors came from a female donor with ankylosing spondylitis or in good health (not recorded which). Both conserved end residues are part of each CDR3. Fields, in order: J gene, V gene, D gene, clone size, CDR3 DNA, CDR3 protein. The D gene is left open where the match is weak. For some rows the clone size is stated as once, few or many, or as a class when expanded; others skip it.

j_call: TRBJ2-2; v_call: TRBV6-2/TRBV6-3; d_call: TRBD2; clone_size: -; cdr3_nt: TGTGCCAGCAACTCCCTAGCGGGAGGGCCCTCCGGGGAGCTGTTTTTT; cdr3_aa: CASNSLAGGPSGELFF
j_call: TRBJ1-6; v_call: TRBV30; d_call: -; clone_size: -; cdr3_nt: TGTGCCTGGATTAACCAGGGTTTCGGTTCACCCCTCCACTTT; cdr3_aa: CAWINQGFGSPLHF
j_call: TRBJ2-3; v_call: TRBV29-1; d_call: -; clone_size: many; cdr3_nt: TGCAGCGTTCGGACGACCAGGGGTACAGATACGCAGTATTTT; cdr3_aa: CSVRTTRGTDTQYF
j_call: TRBJ2-1; v_call: TRBV4-3; d_call: TRBD2; clone_size: few; cdr3_nt: TGCGCCAGCAGCCAAGAGGGGCCGGGAGGGATCAATGAGCAGTTCTTC; cdr3_aa: CASSQEGPGGINEQFF
j_call: TRBJ2-7; v_call: TRBV27; d_call: -; clone_size: many; cdr3_nt: TGTGCCAGCAGTTTATACGGGACTGGTACCTACGAGCAGTACTTC; cdr3_aa: CASSLYGTGTYEQYF
j_call: TRBJ1-5; v_call: TRBV6-2/TRBV6-3; d_call: -; clone_size: -; cdr3_nt: TGTGCCAGCAGCCAAAACACAGGGATCGGACCCCAGCATTTT; cdr3_aa: CASSQNTGIGPQHF
j_call: TRBJ2-5; v_call: TRBV5-1; d_call: -; clone_size: many; cdr3_nt: TGCGCCAGCAGCCCCGGGACCCCGGCGGAGACCCAGTACTTC; cdr3_aa: CASSPGTPAETQYF
j_call: TRBJ2-2; v_call: TRBV27; d_call: -; clone_size: few; cdr3_nt: TGTGCCGGCAGTTCGTTCGACCCTTACACCGGGGAGCTGTTTTTT; cdr3_aa: CAGSSFDPYTGELFF
j_call: TRBJ1-2; v_call: TRBV20-1; d_call: -; clone_size: -; cdr3_nt: TGCAGTGCTAACTTACCGGGACGCTATGGCTACACCTTC; cdr3_aa: CSANLPGRYGYTF
j_call: TRBJ1-1; v_call: TRBV19; d_call: -; clone_size: -; cdr3_nt: TGTGCCAGTAGTATAGACGGCACAGGGTCGAACACTGAAGCTTTCTTT; cdr3_aa: CASSIDGTGSNTEAFF
j_call: TRBJ2-2; v_call: TRBV11-2; d_call: -; clone_size: few; cdr3_nt: TGTGCCAGCAGCCCGATACTCACCGGGGAGCTGTTTTTT; cdr3_aa: CASSPILTGELFF
j_call: TRBJ2-5; v_call: TRBV7-2; d_call: TRBD1; clone_size: many; cdr3_nt: TGTGCCAGCAGCTACAGGGGGCGTGAGGCCCAGTACTTC; cdr3_aa: CASSYRGREAQYF
j_call: TRBJ2-1; v_call: TRBV29-1; d_call: -; clone_size: many; cdr3_nt: TGCAGCGTTAAAAGAATTCTATACAATGAGCAGTTCTTC; cdr3_aa: CSVKRILYNEQFF
j_call: TRBJ2-7; v_call: TRBV12-3/TRBV12-4; d_call: TRBD2; clone_size: many; cdr3_nt: TGTGCCAGCAGTAGCGGGATCCAAACCTACGAGCAGTACTTC; cdr3_aa: CASSSGIQTYEQYF
j_call: TRBJ1-1; v_call: TRBV7-9; d_call: -; clone_size: many; cdr3_nt: TGTGCCAGCACCGACATTGGGGAGACAGTTGAAGCTTTCTTT; cdr3_aa: CASTDIGETVEAFF
j_call: TRBJ1-2; v_call: TRBV5-5; d_call: -; clone_size: many; cdr3_nt: TGTGCCAGCAGCTTGTGGGGGACAAACTCTAACTATGGCTACACCTTC; cdr3_aa: CASSLWGTNSNYGYTF
j_call: TRBJ2-1; v_call: TRBV6-5; d_call: TRBD1; clone_size: many; cdr3_nt: TGTGCCAGCAGTTCTAGCAGGGGGTTTTACAATGAGCAGTTCTTC; cdr3_aa: CASSSSRGFYNEQFF
j_call: TRBJ2-2; v_call: TRBV3-1; d_call: TRBD2; clone_size: many; cdr3_nt: TGTGCCAGCAGGACTAGCGGGAGCGTAGCCGGGGAGCTGTTTTTT; cdr3_aa: CASRTSGSVAGELFF
j_call: TRBJ1-4; v_call: TRBV19; d_call: TRBD1; clone_size: few; cdr3_nt: TGTGCCAGTAGTAGGAGGACAGGCTATAATGAAAAACTGTTTTTT; cdr3_aa: CASSRRTGYNEKLFF
j_call: TRBJ1-1; v_call: TRBV2; d_call: -; clone_size: many; cdr3_nt: TGTGCCAGCAGTGCGGGGACACTTCGGAACACTGAAGCTTTCTTT; cdr3_aa: CASSAGTLRNTEAFF
j_call: TRBJ1-1; v_call: TRBV5-1; d_call: TRBD1; clone_size: -; cdr3_nt: TGCGCCAGCAGCAACGGACAGGCTGAAGCTTTCTTT; cdr3_aa: CASSNGQAEAFF
j_call: TRBJ2-7; v_call: TRBV5-1; d_call: -; clone_size: once; cdr3_nt: TGCGCCAGCAGAGAAGGTGTGGAGCAGTACTTC; cdr3_aa: CASREGVEQYF
j_call: TRBJ1-5; v_call: TRBV7-3; d_call: TRBD1; clone_size: -; cdr3_nt: TGTGCCAGCAGCTTGTCCGGGACAGACATGAGCAATCAGCCCCAGCATTTT; cdr3_aa: CASSLSGTDMSNQPQHF
j_call: TRBJ2-2; v_call: TRBV7-2; d_call: TRBD2; clone_size: -; cdr3_nt: TGTGCCAGCAGCGGGACTAGCGGGAGAGGAACCGGGGAGCTGTTTTTT; cdr3_aa: CASSGTSGRGTGELFF
j_call: TRBJ1-2; v_call: TRBV7-9; d_call: TRBD1; clone_size: -; cdr3_nt: TGTGCCAGCAGCCCCTGGACAGGGGGCGCCAACTATGGCTACACCTTC; cdr3_aa: CASSPWTGGANYGYTF
j_call: TRBJ1-5; v_call: TRBV5-5; d_call: TRBD1; clone_size: many; cdr3_nt: TGTGCCAGCAGCCCCGAGACAGGGTCCAATCAGCCCCAGCATTTT; cdr3_aa: CASSPETGSNQPQHF
j_call: TRBJ1-2; v_call: TRBV20-1; d_call: -; clone_size: many; cdr3_nt: TGCAGTGCTTGGGACCGTGGGGGCTATGGCTACACCTTC; cdr3_aa: CSAWDRGGYGYTF
j_call: TRBJ2-5; v_call: TRBV14; d_call: -; clone_size: many; cdr3_nt: TGTGCCAGCAGCCGGAACAGTCAAGAGACCCAGTACTTC; cdr3_aa: CASSRNSQETQYF
j_call: TRBJ2-5; v_call: TRBV5-1; d_call: TRBD1; clone_size: many; cdr3_nt: TGCGCCAGCAGCTTGGCCAAGCTGGGACAGGGGGCGCGAGAGACCCAGTACTTC; cdr3_aa: CASSLAKLGQGARETQYF
j_call: TRBJ1-2; v_call: TRBV20-1; d_call: -; clone_size: many; cdr3_nt: TGCAGTGCTCATTCCCCGGGGGTCTATGGCTACACCTTC; cdr3_aa: CSAHSPGVYGYTF